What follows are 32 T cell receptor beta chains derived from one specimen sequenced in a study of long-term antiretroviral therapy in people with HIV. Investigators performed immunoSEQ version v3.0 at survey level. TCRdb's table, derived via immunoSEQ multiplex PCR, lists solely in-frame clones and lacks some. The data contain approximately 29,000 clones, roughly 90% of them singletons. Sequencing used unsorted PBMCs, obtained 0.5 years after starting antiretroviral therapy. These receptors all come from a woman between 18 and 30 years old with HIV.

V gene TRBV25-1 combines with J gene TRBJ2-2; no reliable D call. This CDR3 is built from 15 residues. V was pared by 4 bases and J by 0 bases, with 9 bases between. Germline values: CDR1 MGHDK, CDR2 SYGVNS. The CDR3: CASSARKPNTGELFF. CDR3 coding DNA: TGTGCCAGCAGTGCCCGGAAACCGAACACCGGGGAGCTGTTTTTT. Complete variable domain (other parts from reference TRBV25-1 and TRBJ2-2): EADIYQTPRYLVIGTGKKITLECSQTMGHDKMYWYQQDPGMELHLIHYSYGVNSTEKGDLSSESTVSRIRTEHFPLTLESARPSHTSQYLCASSARKPNTGELFFGEGSRLTVL.

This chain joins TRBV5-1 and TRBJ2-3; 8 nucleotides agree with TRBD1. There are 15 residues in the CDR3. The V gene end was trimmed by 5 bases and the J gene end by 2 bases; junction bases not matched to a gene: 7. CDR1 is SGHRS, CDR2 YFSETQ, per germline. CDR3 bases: TGCGCCAGCAGATGGACAGGGAGTAACACAGATACGCAGTATTTT. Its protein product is CASRWTGSNTDTQYF.

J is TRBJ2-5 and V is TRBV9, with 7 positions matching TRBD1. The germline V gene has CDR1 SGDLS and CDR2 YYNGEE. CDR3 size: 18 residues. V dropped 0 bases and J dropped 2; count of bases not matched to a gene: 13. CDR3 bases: TGTGCCAGCAGCGTAGGGGTTCCGGGACAGCCCGATCAAGAGACCCAGTACTTC. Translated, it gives CASSVGVPGQPDQETQYF.

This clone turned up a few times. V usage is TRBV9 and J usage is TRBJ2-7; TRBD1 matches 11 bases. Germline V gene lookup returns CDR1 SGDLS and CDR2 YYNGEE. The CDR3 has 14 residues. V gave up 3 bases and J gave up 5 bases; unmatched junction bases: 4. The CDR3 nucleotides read TGTGCCAGCAGCGACGGACAGGGGGCGCACGAGCAGTACTTC. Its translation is CASSDGQGAHEQYF.

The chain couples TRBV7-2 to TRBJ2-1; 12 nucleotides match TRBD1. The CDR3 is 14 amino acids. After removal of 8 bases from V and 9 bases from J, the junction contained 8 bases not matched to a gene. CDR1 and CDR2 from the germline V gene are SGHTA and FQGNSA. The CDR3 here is CASERDRGLSEQFF. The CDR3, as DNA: TGTGCCAGCGAGCGGGACAGGGGGCTATCTGAGCAGTTCTTC.

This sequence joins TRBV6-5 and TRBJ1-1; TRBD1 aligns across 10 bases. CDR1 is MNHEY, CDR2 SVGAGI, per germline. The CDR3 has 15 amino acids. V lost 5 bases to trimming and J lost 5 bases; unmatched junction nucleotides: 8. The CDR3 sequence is CASSTTGGGWTEAFF. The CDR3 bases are TGTGCCAGCAGTACGACAGGGGGCGGTTGGACTGAAGCTTTCTTT.

The chain's CDR3 is CASSQPGCSYNEQFF. CDR3 DNA sequence: TGCGCCAGCAGTCAACCCGGTTGCTCCTACAATGAGCAGTTCTTC. The chain employs TRBV23-1 and TRBJ2-1; D gene ambiguous. TRBV23-1 is filed as an ORF, its function uncertain. The CDR3 extends over 15 amino acids. V was shortened by 2 bases and J by 0 bases, with 8 bases between the two germline ends.

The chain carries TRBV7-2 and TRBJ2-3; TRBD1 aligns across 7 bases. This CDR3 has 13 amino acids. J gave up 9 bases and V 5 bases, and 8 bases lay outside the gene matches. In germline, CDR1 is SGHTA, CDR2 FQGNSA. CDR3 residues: CASSRQGQDTQYF. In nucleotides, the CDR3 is TGTGCCAGCAGCCGGCAAGGACAGGACACGCAGTATTTT.

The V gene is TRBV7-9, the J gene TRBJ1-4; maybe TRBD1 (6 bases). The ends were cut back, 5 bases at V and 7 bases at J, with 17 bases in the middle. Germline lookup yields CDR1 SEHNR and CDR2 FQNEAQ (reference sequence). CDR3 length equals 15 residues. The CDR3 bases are TGTGCCAGCAGCAGTGGGGGGGGCCGAGTTGAAAAACTGTTTTTT. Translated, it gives CASSSGGGRVEKLFF.

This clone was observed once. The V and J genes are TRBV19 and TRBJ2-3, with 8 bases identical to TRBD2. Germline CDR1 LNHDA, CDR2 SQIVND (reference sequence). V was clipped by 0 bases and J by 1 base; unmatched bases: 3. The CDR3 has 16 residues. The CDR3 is CASSIDAGGGTDTQYF. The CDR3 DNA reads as TGTGCCAGTAGTATAGATGCGGGAGGTGGCACAGATACGCAGTATTTT. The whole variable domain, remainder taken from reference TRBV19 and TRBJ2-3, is DGGITQSPKYLFRKEGQNVTLSCEQNLNHDAMYWYRQDPGQGLRLIYYSQIVNDFQKGDIAEGYSVSREKKESFPLTVTSAQKNPTAFYLCASSIDAGGGTDTQYFGPGTRLTVL.

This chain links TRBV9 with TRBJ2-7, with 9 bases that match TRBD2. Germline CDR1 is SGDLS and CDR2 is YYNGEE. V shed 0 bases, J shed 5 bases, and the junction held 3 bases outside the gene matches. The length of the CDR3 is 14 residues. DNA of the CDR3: TGTGCCAGCAGCGTAGGGTGGACTAGCGACGAGCAGTACTTC. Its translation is CASSVGWTSDEQYF.

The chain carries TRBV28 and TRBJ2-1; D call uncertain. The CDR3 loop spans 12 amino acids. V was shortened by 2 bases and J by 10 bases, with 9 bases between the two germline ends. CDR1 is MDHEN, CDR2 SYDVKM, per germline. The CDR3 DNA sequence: TGTGCCAGCAGTTTAGGACGGTGGGAGCAGTTCTTC. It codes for CASSLGRWEQFF. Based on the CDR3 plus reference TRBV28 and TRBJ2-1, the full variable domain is DVKVTQSSRYLVKRTGEKVFLECVQDMDHENMFWYRQDPGLGLRLIYFSYDVKMKEKGDIPEGYSVSREKKERFSLILESASTNQTSMYLCASSLGRWEQFFGPGTRLTVL.

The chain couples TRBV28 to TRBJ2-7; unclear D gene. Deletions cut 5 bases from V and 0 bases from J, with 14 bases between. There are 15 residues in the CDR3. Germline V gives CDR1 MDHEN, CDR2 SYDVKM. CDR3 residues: CASSPPGLISYEQYF. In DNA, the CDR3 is TGTGCCAGCAGTCCACCAGGCCTCATCTCCTACGAGCAGTACTTC.

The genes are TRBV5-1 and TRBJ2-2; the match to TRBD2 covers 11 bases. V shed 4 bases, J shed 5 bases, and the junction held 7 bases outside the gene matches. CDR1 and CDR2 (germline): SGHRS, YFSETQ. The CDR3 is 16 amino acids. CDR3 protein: CASSHPSGRLTGELFF. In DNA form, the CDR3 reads TGCGCCAGCAGCCATCCTAGCGGGAGGTTGACCGGGGAGCTGTTTTTT. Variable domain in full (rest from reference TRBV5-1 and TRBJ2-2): KAGVTQTPRYLIKTRGQQVTLSCSPISGHRSVSWYQQTPGQGLQFLFEYFSETQRNKGNFPGRFSGRQFSNSRSEMNVSTLELGDSALYLCASSHPSGRLTGELFFGEGSRLTVL.

The CDR3 DNA is TGTGCCAGTAGTATCCGGGGAGGCACTGAAGCTTTCTTT. Translated, it gives CASSIRGGTEAFF. The genes are TRBV19 and TRBJ1-1; D gene uncertain. V shed 3 bases and J shed 4 bases, with 9 bases lying between them. Germline CDR1 reads LNHDA; CDR2 reads SQIVND (reference sequence). The CDR3 is 13 residues long.

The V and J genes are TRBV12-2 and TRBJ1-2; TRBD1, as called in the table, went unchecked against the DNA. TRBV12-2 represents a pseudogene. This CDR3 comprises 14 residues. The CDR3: CASRLVTGNYGYTF. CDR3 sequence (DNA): TGTGCAAGTCGCTTAGTGACAGGGAACTATGGCTACACCTTC.

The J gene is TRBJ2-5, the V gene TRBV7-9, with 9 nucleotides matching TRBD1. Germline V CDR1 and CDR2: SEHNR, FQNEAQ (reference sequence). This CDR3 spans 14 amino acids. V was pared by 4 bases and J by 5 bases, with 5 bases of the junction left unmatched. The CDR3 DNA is TGTGCCAGCAGCTACAGGGGGCACGGGGAGACCCAGTACTTC. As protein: CASSYRGHGETQYF.

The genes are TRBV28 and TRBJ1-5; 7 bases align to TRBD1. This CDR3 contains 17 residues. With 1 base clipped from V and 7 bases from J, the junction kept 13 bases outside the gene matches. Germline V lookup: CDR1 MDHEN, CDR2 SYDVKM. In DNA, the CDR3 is TGTGCCAGCAGTTTATTGATCGGGACAGAAGGTGGGCAGCCCCAGCATTTT. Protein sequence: CASSLLIGTEGGQPQHF.

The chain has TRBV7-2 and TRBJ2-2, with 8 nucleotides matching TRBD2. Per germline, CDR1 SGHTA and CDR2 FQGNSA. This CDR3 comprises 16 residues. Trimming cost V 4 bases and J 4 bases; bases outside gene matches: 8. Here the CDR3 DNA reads TGTGCCAGCAGCTCCAGAAGCGGGAGTGGCACCGGGGAGCTGTTTTTT. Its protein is CASSSRSGSGTGELFF.

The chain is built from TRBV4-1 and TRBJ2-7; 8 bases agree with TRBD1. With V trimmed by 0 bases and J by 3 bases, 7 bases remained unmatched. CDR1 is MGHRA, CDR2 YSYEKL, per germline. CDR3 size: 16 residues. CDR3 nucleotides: TGCGCCAGCAGCCAAGAAGGGGGACAGGTCGACTACGAGCAGTACTTC. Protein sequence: CASSQEGGQVDYEQYF.

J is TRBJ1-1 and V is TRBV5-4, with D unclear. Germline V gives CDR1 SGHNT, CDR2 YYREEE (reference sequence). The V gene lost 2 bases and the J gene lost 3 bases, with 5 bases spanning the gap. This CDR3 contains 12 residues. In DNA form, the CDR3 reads TGTGCCAGCAGCTTCCTCGACACTGAAGCTTTCTTT. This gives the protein CASSFLDTEAFF.

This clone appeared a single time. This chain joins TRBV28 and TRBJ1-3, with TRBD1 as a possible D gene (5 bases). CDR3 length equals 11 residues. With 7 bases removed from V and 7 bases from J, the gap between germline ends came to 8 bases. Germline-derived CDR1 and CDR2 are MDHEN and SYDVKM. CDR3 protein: CASTRGNTIYF. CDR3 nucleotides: TGTGCCAGCACCCGGGGGAACACCATATATTTT.

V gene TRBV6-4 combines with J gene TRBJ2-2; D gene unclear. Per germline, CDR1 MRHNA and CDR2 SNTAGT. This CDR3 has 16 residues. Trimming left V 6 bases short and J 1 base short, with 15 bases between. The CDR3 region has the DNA TGTGCCAGCAGCCCATCCTACGCGGAGAACACCGGGGAGCTGTTTTTT. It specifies CASSPSYAENTGELFF.

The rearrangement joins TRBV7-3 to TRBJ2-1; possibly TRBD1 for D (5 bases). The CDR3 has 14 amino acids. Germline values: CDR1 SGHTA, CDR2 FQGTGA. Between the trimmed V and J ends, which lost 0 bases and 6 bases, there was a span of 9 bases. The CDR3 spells CASSLTGPSNEQFF. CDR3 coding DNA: TGTGCCAGCAGCTTAACGGGGCCTTCCAATGAGCAGTTCTTC.

CDR3 in amino acids: CASSLDPSSNEQFF. The CDR3 DNA is TGTGCCAGCAGCTTAGATCCCAGTAGTAATGAGCAGTTCTTC. The rearrangement uses TRBV11-3 and TRBJ2-1, with no clear D. The CDR3 spans 14 residues. The ends were cut back, 0 bases at V and 7 bases at J, with 10 bases in the middle. From germline, CDR1 is SGHNT and CDR2 YENEEA.

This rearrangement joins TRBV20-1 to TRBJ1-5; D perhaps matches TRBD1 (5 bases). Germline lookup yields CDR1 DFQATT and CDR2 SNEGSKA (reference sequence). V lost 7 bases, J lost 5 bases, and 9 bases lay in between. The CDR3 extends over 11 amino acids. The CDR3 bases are TGCAGTGATGGGGGGTATCAGCCCCAGCATTTT. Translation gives CSDGGYQPQHF.

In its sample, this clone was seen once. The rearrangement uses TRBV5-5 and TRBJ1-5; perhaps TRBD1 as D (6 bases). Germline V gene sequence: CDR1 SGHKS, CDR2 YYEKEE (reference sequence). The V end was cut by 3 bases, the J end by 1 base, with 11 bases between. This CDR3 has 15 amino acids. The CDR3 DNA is TGTGCCAGCAGCTCCACAGGGAACAGCAATCAGCCCCAGCATTTT. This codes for CASSSTGNSNQPQHF.

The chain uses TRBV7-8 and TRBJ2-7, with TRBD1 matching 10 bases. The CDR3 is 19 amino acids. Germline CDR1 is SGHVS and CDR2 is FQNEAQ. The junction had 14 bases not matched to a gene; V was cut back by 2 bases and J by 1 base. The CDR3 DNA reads TGTGCCAGCAGCTTAAAGCGCTTTGGGACAGGGGCCCAGTCCTACGAGCAGTACTTC. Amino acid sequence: CASSLKRFGTGAQSYEQYF.

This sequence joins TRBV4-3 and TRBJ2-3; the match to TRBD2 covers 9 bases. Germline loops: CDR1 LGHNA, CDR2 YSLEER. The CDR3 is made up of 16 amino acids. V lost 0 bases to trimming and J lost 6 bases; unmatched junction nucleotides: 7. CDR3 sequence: CASSQDQLAGIDTQYF. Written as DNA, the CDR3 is TGCGCCAGCAGCCAAGACCAGCTAGCGGGAATTGATACGCAGTATTTT.

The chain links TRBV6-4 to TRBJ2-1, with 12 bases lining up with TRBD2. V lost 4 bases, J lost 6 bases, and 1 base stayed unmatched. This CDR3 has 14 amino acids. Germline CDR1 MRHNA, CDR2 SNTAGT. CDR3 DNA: TGTGCCAGCAGTGCGGGACTAGCGGGCAATGAGCAGTTCTTC. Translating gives CASSAGLAGNEQFF.

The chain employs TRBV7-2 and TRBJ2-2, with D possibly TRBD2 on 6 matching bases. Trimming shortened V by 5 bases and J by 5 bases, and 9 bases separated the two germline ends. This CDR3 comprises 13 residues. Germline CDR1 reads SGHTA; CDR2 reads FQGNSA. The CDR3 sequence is CASSPAGTGELFF. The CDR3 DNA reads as TGTGCCAGCAGCCCGGCGGGAACCGGGGAGCTGTTTTTT.

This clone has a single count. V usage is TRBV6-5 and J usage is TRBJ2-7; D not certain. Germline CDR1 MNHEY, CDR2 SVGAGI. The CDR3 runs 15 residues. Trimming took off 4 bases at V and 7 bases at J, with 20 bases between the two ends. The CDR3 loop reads CASSLHDPSSREQYF. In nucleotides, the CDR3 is TGTGCCAGCAGTTTACATGACCCGAGCTCACGGGAGCAGTACTTC.